This TCR beta chain was profiled in a study of T cells after yellow fever vaccination. Broader study findings: Weaker overall was a secondary response that nonetheless peaked faster, on day 5 versus 15. The study re-detected most primary-vaccination clones after the booster (roughly 96% CD4, 88% CD8).

Concerning this clonotype itself: As yet, its antigen is unknown.

TCRdb re-called the 5' RACE reads with MiXCR, one entry per CDR3 protein. The data show under 600,000 distinct CDR3 sequences, 21% seen once. The CDR3 extends over 15 amino acids. Between the trimmed V and J ends, which lost 3 bases and 4 bases, there was a span of 15 bases. Germline V CDR1 and CDR2: LGHNA, YNFKEQ. The sample consisted of PBMCs, taken about 21 days after the first yellow fever vaccination. The chain joins TRBV4-2 to TRBJ2-5, with D perhaps assigned TRBD1 or TRBD2 (5 bases each). The receptor comes from a man aged 18 to 30 who received the YFV17D yellow fever vaccine. The CDR3 DNA reads as TGTGCCAGCAGCCAGGCGATCTGGGGGTTAGAGACCCAGTACTTC. Translated, it gives CASSQAIWGLETQYF.